A single sample gave rise to the 13 T cell receptor beta chains below, sequenced in a study of cytomegalovirus exposure and HLA in healthy donors (TCRdb year 2017). The library was produced with the immunoSEQ multiplex PCR assay. For the multiplex PCR, a mixture combining 60 forward primers for TCR Vbeta segments and 13 reverse primers for TCR Jbeta segments was used. TCRdb obtained this table from immuneACCESS and retained in-frame rearrangements with V and J assigned. These tables miss some clones; where compared with another copy, unresolved V genes account for less than half of the shortfall, and the remainder is unexplained. A total of 150,000 to 200,000 clones appear in this sample, around 90% of them only once. Jointly, the top ten make up 1.5% to 2% of the sample. The source material was PBMCs. Source of these receptors: a young woman in good health and CMV-seronegative.

The CDR3 DNA reads TGTGCCAGCAGTGCCGGACTCCAGGGGCAGACCCAGTACTTC. It specifies CASSAGLQGQTQYF. The chain employs TRBV2 and TRBJ2-5, with D possibly being TRBD1 (6 bases). Deletions cut 4 bases from V and 6 bases from J, with 15 bases between. Germline lookup yields CDR1 SNHLY and CDR2 FYNNEI. This CDR3 contains 14 residues. The full variable domain, its missing parts supplied by reference TRBV2 and TRBJ2-5, is EPEVTQTPSHQVTQMGQEVILRCVPISNHLYFYWYRQILGQKVEFLVSFYNNEISEKSEIFDDQFSVERPDGSNFTLKIRSTKLEDSAMYFCASSAGLQGQTQYFGPGTRLLVL.

The chain is built from TRBV11-1 and TRBJ2-7; D might be TRBD2 (5 bases). Per germline, CDR1 SGHAT and CDR2 FQDESV (reference sequence). The germline V and J ends were trimmed by 1 base and 6 bases, with 10 bases remaining between them. This CDR3 is built from 13 residues. The CDR3 DNA is TGTGCCAGCAGCTTAGGGGCAGGAGGCGAGCAGTACTTC. It codes for CASSLGAGGEQYF. Complete variable domain (other parts from reference TRBV11-1 and TRBJ2-7): EAEVAQSPRYKITEKSQAVAFWCDPISGHATLYWYRQILGQGPELLVQFQDESVVDDSQLPKDRFSAERLKGVDSTLKIQPAELGDSAMYLCASSLGAGGEQYFGPGTRLTVT.

V gene TRBV6-4 combines with J gene TRBJ2-1; D is unresolved. V dropped 5 bases and J dropped 4 bases, with 15 bases sitting between them. The CDR3 runs to 15 residues. Germline V gene lookup returns CDR1 MRHNA and CDR2 SNTAGT. The CDR3 bases are TGTGCCAGCAGTCGCGAGACTGGAGTATACAATGAGCAGTTCTTC. It yields the protein CASSRETGVYNEQFF.

V and J are TRBV15 and TRBJ2-3; 8 positions agree with TRBD2. The V gene end was trimmed by 1 base and the J gene end by 2 bases; junction bases not matched to a gene: 5. The CDR3 loop spans 16 amino acids. Looked up from germline, CDR1 is LNHNV and CDR2 is YYDKDF (reference sequence). In DNA, the CDR3 is TGTGCCACCAGCAGAGCCGGTAGCGGGGCCACAGATACGCAGTATTTT. The encoded protein is CATSRAGSGATDTQYF.

The chain carries TRBV7-6 and TRBJ2-1; TRBD2 is a possible D gene (5 bases). This CDR3 region has 16 residues. Germline V gene sequence: CDR1 SGHVS, CDR2 FNYEAQ. V was trimmed by 1 base and J by 0 bases, leaving 10 bases between them. The CDR3 coding sequence is TGTGCCAGCAGCTTAGAGGCCGAGGGCTCCTACAATGAGCAGTTCTTC. Translating gives CASSLEAEGSYNEQFF.

This clone turned up a few times. V and J are TRBV19 and TRBJ2-5, with a tentative D call TRBD1 (7 bases). The germline V gene has CDR1 LNHDA and CDR2 SQIVND (reference sequence). The CDR3 runs to 16 residues. V shed 5 bases and J shed 2 bases, with 18 bases lying between them. CDR3 coding DNA: TGTGCCAGTAGTCCGTACAGGGGAGGAAGTCAAGAGACCCAGTACTTC. Residues: CASSPYRGGSQETQYF.

The sample holds a few counts of this clone. The chain combines TRBV28 with TRBJ2-2, with 7 nucleotides matching TRBD1. V was clipped by 6 bases and J by 2 bases; unmatched bases: 15. The CDR3 runs to 18 residues. Germline V gene lookup returns CDR1 MDHEN and CDR2 SYDVKM. CDR3 nucleotide sequence: TGTGCCAGCAGCTTCCTCAACCTAGGGGGCAAAAACACCGGGGAGCTGTTTTTT. Translation gives CASSFLNLGGKNTGELFF.

This clone was seen only once. This chain connects TRBV5-4 to TRBJ2-1; D possibly corresponds to TRBD1 (6 bases). Trimming took 9 bases from V and 8 from J, leaving 21 bases between them. The CDR3 has 14 amino acids. Per germline, CDR1 SGHNT and CDR2 YYREEE (reference sequence). The CDR3 bases are TGTGCCACCACGGAATACAGGGTTACGGATGAGCAGTTCTTC. Its protein product is CATTEYRVTDEQFF.

V usage is TRBV7-9 and J usage is TRBJ2-5, with 12 positions matching TRBD2. The V gene's germline CDR1 is SEHNR and CDR2 FQNEAQ (reference sequence). V was clipped by 5 bases and J by 3 bases; unmatched bases: 4. The CDR3 is made up of 15 amino acids. The CDR3 spells CASSRLAGAEETQYF. The DNA of the CDR3 is TGTGCCAGCAGCCGACTAGCGGGGGCCGAAGAGACCCAGTACTTC.

The genes are TRBV5-4 and TRBJ2-5, with TRBD1 as a possible D gene (6 bases). V lost 4 bases to trimming and J lost 5 bases, with 15 bases between them. CDR1 and CDR2 (germline): SGHNT, YYREEE (reference sequence). The CDR3 is made up of 14 amino acids. CDR3 bases: TGTGCCAGCAGCCCCAAAGGGGGTAAGGAGACCCAGTACTTC. Protein sequence: CASSPKGGKETQYF.

V usage is TRBV9 and J usage is TRBJ1-5, with 9 bases fitting TRBD1. CDR3 length: 16 amino acids. Trimming cost V 0 bases and J 1 base; bases outside gene matches: 2. Germline CDR1 is SGDLS and CDR2 is YYNGEE. The CDR3 reads CASSVGTGASNQPQHF. CDR3 bases: TGTGCCAGCAGCGTAGGGACAGGGGCAAGCAATCAGCCCCAGCATTTT.

The chain employs TRBV6-4 and TRBJ2-1; tentatively, D is TRBD1 (6 bases). The ends were cut back, 1 base at V and 5 bases at J, with 9 bases in the middle. The CDR3 has 14 amino acids. Germline-derived CDR1 and CDR2 are MRHNA and SNTAGT. The CDR3, as DNA: TGTGCCAGCAGTGACTGGACAGTAAACAATGAGCAGTTCTTC. Translation gives CASSDWTVNNEQFF.

About this clone: This same CDR3 is encoded by further DNA sequences in the sample. V and J are TRBV7-2 and TRBJ1-5; 8 nucleotides agree with TRBD1. The CDR3 has 14 amino acids. CDR1 is SGHTA and CDR2 is FQGNSA in the germline V gene. The V gene end was trimmed by 5 bases and the J gene end by 6 bases; junction bases not matched to a gene: 6. The CDR3 sequence is CASSPRQGSQPQHF. The CDR3 DNA sequence: TGTGCCAGCAGCCCCCGACAGGGGAGTCAGCCCCAGCATTTT.